This T cell receptor (beta chain) was sequenced for a study of cytomegalovirus exposure and HLA in healthy donors. Study as a whole: The same platform used for the 666 first-cohort repertoires was also used for the 120 or so validation repertoires, as a later analysis reported. Study findings and constraints: TCR beta chains numbering approximately 150 were designated cytomegalovirus-associated. Accounts indicate the classifier identified cytomegalovirus status with strong specificity and sensitivity. Under in vitro conditions, a few CMV-associated chains were confirmed as specific for CMV antigens.

This CDR3 has 13 amino acids. The V end lost 5 bases, the J end lost 2 bases, and 9 bases lay between the germline ends. Germline-derived CDR1 and CDR2 are SGHAT and FQNNGV. With respect to this clone: Its antigen is unidentified.

Produced via immunoSEQ multiplex PCR; TCRdb's table is partial and in-frame only. Of about 260,000 clones listed, 90% are singletons. Specimen: PBMCs. The TCR originated in a woman aged 25-40 years in good health and CMV-seronegative. This chain links TRBV11-2 with TRBJ2-5; no clear D gene. The CDR3 DNA follows: TGTGCCAGCAGCGGAATCCTTCAAGAGACCCAGTACTTC. Amino acid sequence: CASSGILQETQYF.